This T cell receptor beta chain was sequenced for a study of blood T cell repertoires in COVID-19. Study information: Samples of COVID-19 (acute and convalescent) were obtained from the United States, Italy and Spain. From T cells, B-cell-depleted T cells, or PBMCs came the material, which was cDNA or gDNA.

Per the original methods: Estimates of nucleated cell counts were drawn from the amplification of reference gene primers. Data came from immunoSEQ multiplex PCR; TCRdb stores just in-frame clones and leaves some out. That table gives V, J and clone size, and the DNA gave D and trimming. The table has 90,000 to 120,000 clones, approximately 88% seen once. The CDR3 extends over 16 amino acids. Germline values: CDR1 DFQATT, CDR2 SNEGSKA (reference sequence). The ends lost 3 bases at V and 2 bases at J; junction bases unmatched: 9. The receptor was isolated from a human donor in a cohort sampled during active COVID-19. Sequencing was done on a sample of peripheral blood. The V gene is TRBV20-1, the J gene TRBJ2-3; 9 positions match TRBD2. In DNA, the CDR3 is TGCAGTGCTAGTGGGGGGCGGGAGGGCCTCACAGATACGCAGTATTTT. Translating it yields CSASGGREGLTDTQYF.